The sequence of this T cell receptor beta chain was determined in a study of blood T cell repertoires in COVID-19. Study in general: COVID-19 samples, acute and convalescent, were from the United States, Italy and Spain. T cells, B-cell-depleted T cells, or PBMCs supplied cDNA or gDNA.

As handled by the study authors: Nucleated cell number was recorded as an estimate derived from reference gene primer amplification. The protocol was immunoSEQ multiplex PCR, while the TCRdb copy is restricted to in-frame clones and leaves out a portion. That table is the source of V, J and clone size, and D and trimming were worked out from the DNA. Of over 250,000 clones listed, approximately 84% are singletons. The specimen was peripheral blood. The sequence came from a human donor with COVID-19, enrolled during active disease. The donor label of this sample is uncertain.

The CDR3 sequence: CASSLWGGESQPQHF. The CDR3 DNA follows: TGTGCCAGCAGTTTATGGGGCGGGGAGTCACAGCCCCAGCATTTT. The V gene is TRBV28, the J gene TRBJ1-5; D unclear. Germline loops: CDR1 MDHEN, CDR2 SYDVKM. This CDR3 spans 15 amino acids. Trimming stripped 0 bases from V and 7 bases from J, with 13 bases between. Full variable domain (rest looked up from reference TRBV28 and TRBJ1-5): DVKVTQSSRYLVKRTGEKVFLECVQDMDHENMFWYRQDPGLGLRLIYFSYDVKMKEKGDIPEGYSVSREKKERFSLILESASTNQTSMYLCASSLWGGESQPQHFGDGTRLSIL.